This T cell receptor (beta chain) was observed in a study of shared clonotypes between healthy human individuals. Trimming cost V 1 base and J 6 bases, with 11 bases left between them. The V gene's germline CDR1 is SGHRS and CDR2 YFSETQ. The CDR3 has 14 residues. Cells designated naive CD8 were CD45RO-negative and were positively selected for CCR7, with terminally differentiated effector memory CD45RA+ cells excluded. Every donor, a Caucasian adult, lived in Nashville, Tennessee. Clones were sequenced by immunoSEQ multiplex PCR, and TCRdb holds only the in-frame ones, with some missing. Among about 580,000 clones listed, 95% to 98% were seen once.

The sequenced sample consisted of naive CD8+ T cells sorted from blood. This TCR came from a man under 40 in good health. The V call is TRBV5-1, the J call TRBJ2-1; D gene uncertain. The CDR3 region has the DNA TGCGCCAGCAGCTTGAGTGGGGATATCAATGAGCAGTTCTTC. Encoded protein: CASSLSGDINEQFF. The entire variable domain, with the rest obtained from reference TRBV5-1 and TRBJ2-1, is as follows: KAGVTQTPRYLIKTRGQQVTLSCSPISGHRSVSWYQQTPGQGLQFLFEYFSETQRNKGNFPGRFSGRQFSNSRSEMNVSTLELGDSALYLCASSLSGDINEQFFGPGTRLTVL.